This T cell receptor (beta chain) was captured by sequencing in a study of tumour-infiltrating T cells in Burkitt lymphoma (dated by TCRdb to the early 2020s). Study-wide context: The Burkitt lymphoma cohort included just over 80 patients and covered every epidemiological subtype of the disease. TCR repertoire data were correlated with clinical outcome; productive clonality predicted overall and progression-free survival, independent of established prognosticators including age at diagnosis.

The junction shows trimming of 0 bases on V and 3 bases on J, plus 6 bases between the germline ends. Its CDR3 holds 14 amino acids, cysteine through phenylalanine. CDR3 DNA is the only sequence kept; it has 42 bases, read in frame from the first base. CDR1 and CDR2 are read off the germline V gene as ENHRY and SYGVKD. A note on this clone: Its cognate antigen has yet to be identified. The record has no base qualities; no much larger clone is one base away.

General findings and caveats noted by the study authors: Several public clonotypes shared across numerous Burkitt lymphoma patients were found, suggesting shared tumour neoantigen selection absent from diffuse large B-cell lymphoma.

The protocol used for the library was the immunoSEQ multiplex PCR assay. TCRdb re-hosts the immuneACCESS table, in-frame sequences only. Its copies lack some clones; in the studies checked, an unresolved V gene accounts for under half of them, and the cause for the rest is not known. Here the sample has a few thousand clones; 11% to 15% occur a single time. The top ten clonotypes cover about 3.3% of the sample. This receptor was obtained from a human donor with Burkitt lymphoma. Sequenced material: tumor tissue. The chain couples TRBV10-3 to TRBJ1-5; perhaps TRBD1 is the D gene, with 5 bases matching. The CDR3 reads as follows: CAISESGDNQPQHF. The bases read TGTGCCATCAGTGAGTCAGGGGACAATCAGCCCCAGCATTTT.